This T cell receptor beta chain was found in a study of OX40 agonist ivuxolimab in advanced cancers. The length of the CDR3 is 14 residues. J lost 4 bases, V lost 4 bases, and 5 bases had no gene match. CDR1 and CDR2 (germline): SGHDT, YYEEEE. Sequencing was performed with immunoSEQ multiplex PCR; in TCRdb, only in-frame clones are kept and a portion is missing. The sample carries more than 20,000 clones, around nine tenths recorded once. The rearrangement joins TRBV5-6 to TRBJ1-2; 9 nucleotides align to TRBD1. Sequencing was performed on CD4+ or CD8+ T cells sorted from blood, taken in a trial of the OX40 agonist ivuxolimab. The clonotype originates from an adult with an advanced solid tumor such as melanoma, head and neck, liver or kidney cancer. The CDR3 nucleotides read TGTGCCAGCAGCCCGACAGGGGGTGTCTATGGCTACACCTTC. It codes for CASSPTGGVYGYTF.